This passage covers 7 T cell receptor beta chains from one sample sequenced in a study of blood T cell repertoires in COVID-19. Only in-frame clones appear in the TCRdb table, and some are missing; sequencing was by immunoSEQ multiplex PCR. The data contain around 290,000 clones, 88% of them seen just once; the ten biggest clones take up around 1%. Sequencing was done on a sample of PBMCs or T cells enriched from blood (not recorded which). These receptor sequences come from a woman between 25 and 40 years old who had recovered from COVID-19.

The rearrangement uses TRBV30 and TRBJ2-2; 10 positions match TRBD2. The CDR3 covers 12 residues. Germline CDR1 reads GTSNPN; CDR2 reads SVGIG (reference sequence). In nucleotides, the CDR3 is TGTGCTGGGACTAGCGTTCCCGGGGAGCTGTTTTTT. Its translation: CAGTSVPGELFF.

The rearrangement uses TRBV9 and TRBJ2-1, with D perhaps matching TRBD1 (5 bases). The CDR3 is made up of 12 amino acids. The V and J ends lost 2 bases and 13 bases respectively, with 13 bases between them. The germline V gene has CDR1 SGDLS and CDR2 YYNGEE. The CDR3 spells CASSVPDRFQFF. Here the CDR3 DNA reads TGTGCCAGCAGCGTCCCCGACAGATTTCAGTTCTTC.

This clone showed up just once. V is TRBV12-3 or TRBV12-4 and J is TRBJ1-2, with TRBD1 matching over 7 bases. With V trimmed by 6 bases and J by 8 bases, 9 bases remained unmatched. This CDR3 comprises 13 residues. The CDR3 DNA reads TGTGCCAGCAGACCGGACAGGCCGGGAGGCTACACCTTC. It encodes CASRPDRPGGYTF.

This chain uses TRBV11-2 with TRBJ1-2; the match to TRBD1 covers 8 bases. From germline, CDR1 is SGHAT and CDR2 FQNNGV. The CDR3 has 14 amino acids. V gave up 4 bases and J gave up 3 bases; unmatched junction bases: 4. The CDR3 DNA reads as TGTGCCAGCAGCTACCAGGGGGCTTACTATGGCTACACCTTC. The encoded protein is CASSYQGAYYGYTF.

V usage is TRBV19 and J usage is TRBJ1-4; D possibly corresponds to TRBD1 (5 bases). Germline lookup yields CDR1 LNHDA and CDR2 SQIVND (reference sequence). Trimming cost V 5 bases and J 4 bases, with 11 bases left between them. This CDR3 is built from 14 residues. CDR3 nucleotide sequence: TGTGCCAGTAGTGAGGGACTGGGTAATGAAAAACTGTTTTTT. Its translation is CASSEGLGNEKLFF.

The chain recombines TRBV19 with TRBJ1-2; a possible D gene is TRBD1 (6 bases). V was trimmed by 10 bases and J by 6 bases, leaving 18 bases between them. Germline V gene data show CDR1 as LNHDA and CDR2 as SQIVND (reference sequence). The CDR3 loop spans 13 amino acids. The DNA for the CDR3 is TGTGCCACTTTTACAGGGTTGCGGGATGGCTACACCTTC. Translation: CATFTGLRDGYTF. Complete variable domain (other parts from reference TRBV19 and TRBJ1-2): DGGITQSPKYLFRKEGQNVTLSCEQNLNHDAMYWYRQDPGQGLRLIYYSQIVNDFQKGDIAEGYSVSREKKESFPLTVTSAQKNPTAFYLCATFTGLRDGYTFGSGTRLTVV.

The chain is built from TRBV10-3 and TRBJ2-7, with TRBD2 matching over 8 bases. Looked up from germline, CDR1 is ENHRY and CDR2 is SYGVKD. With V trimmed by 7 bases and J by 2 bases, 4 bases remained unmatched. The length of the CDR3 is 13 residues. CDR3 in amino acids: CAIKRETTYEQYF. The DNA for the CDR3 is TGTGCCATCAAGCGGGAGACAACCTACGAGCAGTACTTC.